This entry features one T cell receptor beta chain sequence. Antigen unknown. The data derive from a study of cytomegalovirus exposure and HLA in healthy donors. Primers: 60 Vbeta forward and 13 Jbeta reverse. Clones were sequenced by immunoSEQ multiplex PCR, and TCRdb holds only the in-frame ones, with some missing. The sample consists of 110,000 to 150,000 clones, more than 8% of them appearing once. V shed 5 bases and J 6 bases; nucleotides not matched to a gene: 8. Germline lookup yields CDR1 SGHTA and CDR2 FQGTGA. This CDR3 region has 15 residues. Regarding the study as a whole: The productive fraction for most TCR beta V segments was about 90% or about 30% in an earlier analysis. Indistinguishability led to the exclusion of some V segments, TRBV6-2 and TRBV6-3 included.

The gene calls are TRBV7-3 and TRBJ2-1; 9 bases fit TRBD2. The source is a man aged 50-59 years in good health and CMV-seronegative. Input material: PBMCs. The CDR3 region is CASSQGLAGTNEQFF. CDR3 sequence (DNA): TGTGCCAGCAGCCAAGGGCTAGCGGGAACCAATGAGCAGTTCTTC.